The 8 T cell receptor beta chains below come from one sample, sequenced in a study of low-dose radiotherapy and immunotherapy resistance in tumors. The time point here: after trial treatment. Treatment specified: LDRT plus nivolumab, ipilimumab, low-dose cyclophosphamide and aspirin (RACIN trial). cDNA synthesis used a TRAV/TRBV-specific primer set for both chains. TCR amplification involved around 22 PCR cycles with a constant-region primer and V-primer adapter. MiXCR, run by TCRdb on the reads, gives a single entry per CDR3 protein. The sample records about 30,000 distinct CDR3 sequences, approximately 49% being singletons. Sequenced material: PBMCs, taken after low-dose radiotherapy plus immunotherapy. The receptor source for this set is a male donor with gallbladder cancer.

Concerning this clonotype: A far bigger clonotype differs at one base, so this is likely a read error. This rearrangement joins TRBV28 to TRBJ2-7, with D perhaps assigned TRBD1 or TRBD2 (5 bases each). Germline V gives CDR1 MDHEN, CDR2 SYDVKM. The CDR3 has 15 amino acids. V lost 5 bases and J 7 bases, leaving 21 bases between the germline ends. CDR3 sequence (DNA): TGTGCCAGCAGTACTACTAGAGGGGCGTGGGGTGAGCAGTACTTC. This sequence encodes CASSTTRGAWGEQYF. The entire variable domain, with the rest obtained from reference TRBV28 and TRBJ2-7, is as follows: DVKVTQSSRYLVKRTGEKVFLECVQDMDHENMFWYRQDPGLGLRLIYFSYDVKMKEKGDIPEGYSVSREKKERFSLILESASTNQTSMYLCASSTTRGAWGEQYFGPGTRLTVT.

The rearrangement joins TRBV28 to TRBJ1-5; D gene uncertain. Trimming cost V 4 bases and J 2 bases, with 12 bases left between them. The V gene's germline CDR1 is MDHEN and CDR2 SYDVKM. This CDR3 is 15 amino acids long. CDR3 residues: CASSSVGEGNQPQHF. CDR3 nucleotides: TGTGCCAGCAGTTCAGTCGGGGAGGGCAATCAGCCCCAGCATTTT.

J is TRBJ2-3 and V is TRBV7-6, with 11 positions matching TRBD2. Germline CDR1 and CDR2: SGHVS and FNYEAQ. The V segment lost 7 bases and the J segment 1 base; nucleotides outside the gene matches: 4. The CDR3 has 15 residues. The DNA for the CDR3 is TGTGCCAGCACCCAACTAGCGGGAGGCACAGATACGCAGTATTTT. Translated: CASTQLAGGTDTQYF. Drawing the rest from reference TRBV7-6 and TRBJ2-3, the complete variable domain is GAGVSQSPRYKVTKRGQDVALRCDPISGHVSLYWYRQALGQGPEFLTYFNYEAQQDKSGLPNDRFSAERPEGSISTLTIQRTEQRDSAMYRCASTQLAGGTDTQYFGPGTRLTVL.

V is TRBV27 and J is TRBJ2-7, with 7 nucleotides matching TRBD2. Germline V lookup: CDR1 MNHEY, CDR2 SMNVEV (reference sequence). This CDR3 spans 14 amino acids. Trimming removed 3 bases from V and 6 bases from J; junction bases left unmatched: 8. The CDR3 is CASSLGGGSGEQYF. CDR3 DNA: TGTGCCAGCAGTTTGGGCGGGGGATCTGGCGAGCAGTACTTC.

This clonotype came up many times. The V call is TRBV5-5, the J call TRBJ1-1; the D gene is possibly TRBD1 (6 bases). Per the germline V gene, CDR1 is SGHKS and CDR2 is YYEKEE (reference sequence). This CDR3 has 18 amino acids. The V and J ends lost 5 bases and 1 base respectively, with 24 bases between them. CDR3 loop: CASRRRVDSPTQNTEAFF. CDR3 nucleotides: TGTGCCAGCAGAAGAAGGGTGGACAGCCCGACCCAGAACACTGAAGCTTTCTTT.

This clonotype has ten or more counts. This chain connects TRBV25-1 to TRBJ2-5; 9 nucleotides align to TRBD1. The V segment lost 2 bases and the J segment 3 bases; nucleotides outside the gene matches: 10. CDR1 and CDR2 (germline): MGHDK, SYGVNS. The CDR3 is 17 residues long. CDR3 protein: CASSELGTGRTKETQYF. As DNA, the CDR3 is TGTGCCAGCAGTGAACTAGGGACAGGGCGGACAAAAGAGACCCAGTACTTC. Looking up the rest from reference TRBV25-1 and TRBJ2-5 gives the full variable domain: EADIYQTPRYLVIGTGKKITLECSQTMGHDKMYWYQQDPGMELHLIHYSYGVNSTEKGDLSSESTVSRIRTEHFPLTLESARPSHTSQYLCASSELGTGRTKETQYFGPGTRLLVL.

The chain joins TRBV2 to TRBJ2-1; no definite D call. The CDR3 is 13 residues long. Germline values: CDR1 SNHLY, CDR2 FYNNEI. Trimming cost V 5 bases and J 2 bases, with 7 bases left between them. The CDR3 protein is CASSPSPYNEQFF. The CDR3 coding sequence is TGTGCCAGCAGTCCAAGCCCCTACAATGAGCAGTTCTTC.

By sample share, this clonotype is medium-sized. DNA for the CDR3: TGTGCCACGGGACAGGGGCCCGAAGCGGCTTTCTTT. Translated: CATGQGPEAAFF. V is TRBV12-3 or TRBV12-4 and J is TRBJ1-1; TRBD1 aligns across 10 bases. This CDR3 spans 12 amino acids. V gave up 10 bases and J gave up 11 bases; unmatched junction bases: 10.